This passage covers 14 T cell receptor beta chains from one sample sequenced in a study of T cells after yellow fever vaccination. From the 5' RACE reads, TCRdb called clonotypes with MiXCR, one entry per CDR3 protein. This sample has 250,000 or so distinct CDR3 sequences; about 3.7% occur once, and the top ten carry under 20%. Specimen: PBMCs, collected 15 days after the yellow fever booster vaccination. These receptors were obtained from a man between 18 and 35 years old who received the YFV17D yellow fever vaccine.

This clonotype was detected ten times or more. The V call is TRBV28, the J call TRBJ2-7, with D possibly being TRBD2 (5 bases). V lost 6 bases, J lost 2 bases, and 14 bases lay in between. CDR3 length: 14 residues. Germline V gives CDR1 MDHEN, CDR2 SYDVKM. The CDR3 spells CASRPGLMTYEQYF. The CDR3 DNA reads as TGTGCCAGCAGACCCGGACTGATGACCTACGAGCAGTACTTC.

The chain combines TRBV6-2 or TRBV6-3 with TRBJ1-5; no reliable D call. V was pared by 0 bases and J by 7 bases, with 22 bases between. This CDR3 has 18 amino acids. Germline CDR1 is MNHEY and CDR2 is SVGEGT. CDR3 protein: CASSYSLRGRALKQPQHF. Written as DNA, the CDR3 is TGTGCCAGCAGTTACTCTCTCCGAGGGAGGGCTCTCAAACAGCCCCAGCATTTT.

This clonotype appeared many times. CDR3 amino acids: CASSLTFGTDTQYF. DNA of the CDR3: TGTGCCAGCAGTTTAACTTTTGGCACAGATACGCAGTATTTT. V is TRBV27 and J is TRBJ2-3; D not resolved. Germline values: CDR1 MNHEY, CDR2 SMNVEV (reference sequence). The CDR3 spans 14 residues. V was trimmed by 2 bases and J by 1 base, leaving 7 bases between them.

This clonotype was seen at least ten times. The chain couples TRBV7-6 to TRBJ2-1, with D unresolved. V lost 5 bases and J lost 6, with 17 bases in between. Germline lookup yields CDR1 SGHVS and CDR2 FNYEAQ. There are 15 residues in the CDR3. The CDR3 nucleotides are TGTGCCAGCAGCCCGCAGTTGACTTCCCGCAATGAGCAGTTCTTC. Translation: CASSPQLTSRNEQFF.

This clonotype was observed at least ten times. The chain combines TRBV5-4 with TRBJ2-1; TRBD2 matches at 7 bases. The trim removed 4 bases at V and 2 bases at J, leaving 6 bases unmatched. CDR3 length: 15 residues. Germline V gives CDR1 SGHNT, CDR2 YYREEE (reference sequence). CDR3 region: CASSPPGTTYNEQFF. The CDR3 DNA sequence: TGTGCCAGCAGCCCTCCCGGGACTACCTACAATGAGCAGTTCTTC.

This clonotype has at least ten counts. The rearrangement joins TRBV4-2 to TRBJ2-4; no definite D call. This CDR3 region has 15 residues. From germline, CDR1 is LGHNA and CDR2 YNFKEQ. V was trimmed by 1 base and J by 7 bases, leaving 14 bases between them. The DNA for the CDR3 is TGTGCCAGCAGCCAAGCTCCTGGGGTAGAGAACATTCAGTACTTC. It encodes CASSQAPGVENIQYF.

In this sample, this clonotype turned up many times. The rearrangement links TRBV5-1 to TRBJ2-1; D uncertain. Germline V gives CDR1 SGHRS, CDR2 YFSETQ. V dropped 7 bases and J dropped 0 bases, with 11 bases sitting between them. The CDR3 contains 14 residues. The CDR3 DNA reads as TGCGCCAGCTTCGACCCGAGCTCCTACAATGAGCAGTTCTTC. It is translated as CASFDPSSYNEQFF.

This clonotype occurred many times. The rearrangement uses TRBV12-3 or TRBV12-4 and TRBJ2-7; 7 bases agree with TRBD2. J gave up 2 bases and V 8 bases, and 9 bases lay outside the gene matches. The CDR3 covers 14 residues. The CDR3 here is CASRGGAGAYEQYF. The CDR3 DNA is TGTGCCAGCCGGGGAGGGGCGGGGGCCTACGAGCAGTACTTC.

The sample holds a few counts of this clonotype. The rearrangement uses TRBV4-3 and TRBJ1-4; D unresolved. The CDR3 runs to 15 residues. Trimming took 1 base from V and 6 from J, leaving 12 bases between them. Germline V gives CDR1 LGHNA, CDR2 YSLEER. This CDR3 reads CASSQAVGPDEKLFF. The CDR3 nucleotides read TGCGCCAGCAGCCAAGCGGTTGGACCGGATGAAAAACTGTTTTTT.

Ten or more counts support this clonotype. CDR3 nucleotide sequence: TGCAGCGCCCAGGGGTTTAGCACAGATACGCAGTATTTT. Translating gives CSAQGFSTDTQYF. The V and J genes are TRBV29-1 and TRBJ2-3, with a possible D match to TRBD1 (6 bases). This CDR3 has 13 amino acids. V lost 7 bases and J lost 0, with 11 bases in between. Germline V gene sequence: CDR1 SQVTM, CDR2 ANQGSEA.

This clonotype was seen at least ten times. The rearrangement uses TRBV29-1 and TRBJ2-1; possible D gene TRBD1, 6 bases. V shed 8 bases and J shed 8 bases, with 19 bases lying between them. Germline CDR1 reads SQVTM; CDR2 reads ANQGSEA. The CDR3 has 13 amino acids. CDR3 loop: CSLMMGAEDEQFF. In nucleotides, the CDR3 is TGCAGCCTCATGATGGGGGCAGAGGATGAGCAGTTCTTC.

In its sample, this clonotype was seen many times. The chain has TRBV12-3 or TRBV12-4 and TRBJ2-2, with D uncertain. This CDR3 spans 13 amino acids. V shed 3 bases and J shed 4 bases, with 6 bases lying between them. The CDR3 loop reads CASSFAPTGELFF. The CDR3 nucleotides read TGTGCCAGCAGTTTTGCCCCCACCGGGGAGCTGTTTTTT.

This clonotype was seen at least ten times. The chain employs TRBV7-2 and TRBJ1-1; no reliable D call. Trimming stripped 5 bases from V and 3 bases from J, with 13 bases between. This CDR3 region has 14 residues. Germline V gene sequence: CDR1 SGHTA, CDR2 FQGNSA. This chain's CDR3 is CASSLTAADTEAFF. DNA for the CDR3: TGTGCCAGCAGCCTCACGGCGGCGGACACTGAAGCTTTCTTT. Together with reference TRBV7-2 and TRBJ1-1, the CDR3 gives the full variable domain: GAGVSQSPSNKVTEKGKDVELRCDPISGHTALYWYRQSLGQGLEFLIYFQGNSAPDKSGLPSDRFSAERTGGSVSTLTIQRTQQEDSAVYLCASSLTAADTEAFFGQGTRLTVV.

This clonotype was seen at least ten times. V is TRBV6-5 and J is TRBJ2-5, with 7 bases matching TRBD2. This CDR3 region has 15 residues. Unmatched junction bases numbered 5, after V lost 4 bases and J lost 0 bases. The germline V gene encodes CDR1 MNHEY and CDR2 SVGAGI. The CDR3 loop is CASSSTAGDQETQYF. The CDR3, as DNA: TGTGCCAGCAGTTCCACCGCGGGGGACCAAGAGACCCAGTACTTC.